This T cell receptor beta chain originates from a study of blood T cell repertoires in COVID-19. Study-wide background: Researchers got acute and convalescent COVID-19 samples from the United States, Italy and Spain. PBMCs, B-cell-depleted T cells, or T cells provided the cDNA or gDNA that made up the material.

The CDR3 runs to 16 residues. V was shortened by 2 bases and J by 0 bases, with 11 bases between the two germline ends. Germline CDR1 SGHNT, CDR2 YENEEA. Under the authors' procedure: Reference gene primer amplification in the assay estimated nucleated cell counts. Some clones are missing from TCRdb's copy, which holds only in-frame ones; the method was immunoSEQ multiplex PCR. The V and J calls and clone size come from that table; D and trimming were worked out from the DNA. The sample lists a few hundred thousand clones; 86% were seen once. This sequence joins TRBV11-3 and TRBJ1-3; possibly TRBD1 for D (5 bases). The receptor comes from a man aged 18 to 29 with active or convalescent COVID-19. Sample: peripheral blood. In nucleotides, the CDR3 is TGTGCCAGCAGCTTACCCAGGGACTACTCTGGAAACACCATATATTTT. It translates to CASSLPRDYSGNTIYF. The whole variable domain, remainder taken from reference TRBV11-3 and TRBJ1-3, is EAGVVQSPRYKIIEKKQPVAFWCNPISGHNTLYWYLQNLGQGPELLIRYENEEAVDDSQLPKDRFSAERLKGVDSTLKIQPAELGDSAVYLCASSLPRDYSGNTIYFGEGSWLTVV.